Sequencing of this TCR beta chain was carried out in a study of cytomegalovirus exposure and HLA in healthy donors. 60 Vbeta and 13 Jbeta primers were used in PCR. The repertoire was sequenced with immunoSEQ multiplex PCR; TCRdb's copy has only in-frame clones and lacks some. The table has over 140,000 clones, approximately 82% seen once. Germline CDR1 reads KGHSY; CDR2 reads FQNENV. V trimming: 5 bases; J trimming: 1 base; junction bases outside the gene matches: 5. The CDR3 has 15 residues. Overall study findings and caveats: In vitro experiments confirmed that a few CMV-associated chains were specific for CMV antigens. In an earlier analysis, about 87% or about 30%: the productive usage of most TCR beta V segments. A later examination showed that TCR association rates differed by HLA locus, with DRB1 most and HLA-C fewest.

In regard to this clone: Its antigen remains unknown.

This chain joins TRBV16 and TRBJ2-3; 8 bases line up with TRBD1. Specimen: PBMCs. The receptor's source is a man between 25 and 39 years old in good health and CMV-seropositive. This CDR3 reads CASSSPGQGTDTQYF. In DNA, the CDR3 is TGTGCCAGCAGCTCCCCGGGACAGGGCACAGATACGCAGTATTTT.